The present T cell receptor (beta chain) was sequenced within a study of blood T cell repertoires in COVID-19 (dated by TCRdb to about 2020). For context, the study as a whole: Samples covering the acute and convalescent phases of COVID-19 were provided by collaborators in the United States, Italy and Spain. The material from the prospective study consisted of cDNA or gDNA derived from T cells, B-cell-depleted T cells, or PBMCs. Subjects who had been exposed to COVID-19, were actively infected with it, or had recovered from it provided the deeply sampled blood TCRbeta repertoires that made up the dataset. The repertoires were released in a freely available public database intended as a resource for research on the immune response to SARS-CoV-2. The samples were drawn from the first 160 participants of the ongoing ImmuneRACE study and from roughly 1,300 subjects provided by 6 global collaborators. The sample metadata nearly always contained a de-identified subject ID, COVID-19 status, age in years and sex. HLA class I and class II types, where available, came from metadata supplied by the sample provider rather than from assay-based typing.

TCRbeta CDR3 regions were amplified from genomic DNA using the immunoSEQ Assay, a bias-controlled multiplex PCR. From the authors' description of their analysis: Within the assay, amplification of reference gene primers was used to estimate how many nucleated cells each sample contained. Sequence reads were collapsed and filtered to measure the absolute abundance of every unique TCRbeta CDR3 rearrangement. For each sample, productive Simpson clonality was calculated as the square root of Simpson's diversity index across productive rearrangements. Sourced from immuneACCESS, this table was stored by TCRdb with only in-frame sequences that have V and J called. A share of the clones is absent; for the studies checked, an unresolved V gene accounts for under half, and the remainder has no known explanation. That table furnishes V, J and clone size, whereas the DNA furnished D and trimming. This sample is represented by over 150,000 clones; over 75% of them were singletons. The ten largest account for about 6.5% of the sample.

Note on this clone: Its antigen is still unknown. Within one base of it there is no much larger clone, and no base qualities were kept.

The study at large found these results: How much clinical and demographic metadata was included differed by source and by participant, and the metadata was provided uncurated.

Enrolling through a virtual design, the prospective study's participants ranged in age from about 18 to 89 years and lived across roughly 24 United States geographic areas. Cohort assignment in the prospective study relied on participant-reported clinical history from a screening survey and a study questionnaire. For ImmuneRACE Cohort 3, a participant was defined as recovered based on two consecutive negative NP/OP PCR tests, clearance by a healthcare professional, or resolution of symptoms. In the prospective study, whole blood, serum and a nasopharyngeal or oropharyngeal swab were collected from each participant by mobile phlebotomists. Over a roughly 2-month period, participants in the prospective study had the option of providing additional blood draws and questionnaires. Blood samples from the prospective study were shipped frozen or at room temperature prior to DNA extraction. This clonotype was sampled from a woman aged 50 to 60 who had recovered from COVID-19. Source material: PBMCs or T cells enriched from blood (not recorded which).

The CDR3 here reads CASSLRESYGYTF. The DNA sequence follows: TGTGCCAGCAGCCTCCGGGAATCCTATGGCTACACCTTC. The V and J segments used are TRBV3-1 (or the pseudogene TRBV3-2) and TRBJ1-2; the D gene is unclear. Trimming at the junction amounts to 4 bases on V and 4 bases on J, and the germline ends lie 10 bases apart. CDR3 length: 13 amino acids, cysteine to phenylalanine. Of all the DNA, just the CDR3 is kept, 39 bases in frame from base 1. Per the germline V gene (reference sequence), LGHDT is the CDR1 and YNNKEL is the CDR2.